What follows are 30 T cell receptor beta chains derived from one specimen sequenced in a study of cytomegalovirus exposure and HLA in healthy donors. The PCR made use of 60 Vbeta and 13 Jbeta primers. Assay used: immunoSEQ multiplex PCR; TCRdb lists only in-frame clones, some missing. The sample consists of around 130,000 clones, roughly 70% of them appearing once. Material: PBMCs. These receptor sequences come from a woman aged 40 to 49 in good health and CMV-seropositive.

The chain recombines TRBV6-5 with TRBJ2-6; D not resolved. The V end was cut by 0 bases, the J end by 4 bases, with 4 bases between. The germline CDR1 and CDR2 sequences are MNHEY and SVGAGI. The CDR3 sequence is 14 residues long. The chain's CDR3 is CASSYSGGANVLTF. In DNA, the CDR3 is TGTGCCAGCAGTTACTCGGGCGGGGCCAACGTCCTGACTTTC.

The gene calls are TRBV29-1 and TRBJ2-1; D possibly corresponds to TRBD2 (5 bases). The germline V gene has CDR1 SQVTM and CDR2 ANQGSEA. The CDR3 contains 17 residues. Trimming removed 0 bases from V and 4 bases from J, with 19 bases in between. The CDR3 protein is CSVEEPWTWVPYNEQFF. CDR3 DNA sequence: TGCAGCGTTGAAGAACCTTGGACTTGGGTTCCTTACAATGAGCAGTTCTTC.

This sequence joins TRBV7-2 and TRBJ2-3; D perhaps matches TRBD2 (5 bases). From germline, CDR1 is SGHTA and CDR2 FQGNSA. V was cut by 1 base and J by 6 bases, with 11 bases left in between. This CDR3 is 14 amino acids long. CDR3 amino acids: CASSLDSSGDTQYF. Here the CDR3 DNA reads TGTGCCAGCAGCTTAGATTCGTCGGGGGATACGCAGTATTTT.

Written as DNA, the CDR3 is TGTGCCTGGAGTTCCGACAGAAAGAGATATGGCTACACCTTC. Its protein is CAWSSDRKRYGYTF. V gene TRBV30 combines with J gene TRBJ1-2, with D possibly being TRBD1 (5 bases). CDR1 and CDR2 (germline): GTSNPN, SVGIG (reference sequence). V lost 2 bases and J lost 5, with 15 bases in between. The CDR3 length is 14 residues.

The chain links TRBV7-2 to TRBJ2-2; 8 bases are a match to TRBD2. This CDR3 region has 13 residues. After removal of 5 bases from V and 11 bases from J, the junction contained 7 bases not matched to a gene. In germline, CDR1 is SGHTA, CDR2 FQGNSA. CDR3: CASSPQRERELFF. The CDR3 DNA reads TGTGCCAGCAGCCCTCAGCGGGAGAGAGAGCTGTTTTTT. The full variable domain, in which reference TRBV7-2 and TRBJ2-2 provide the parts outside the CDR3, is GAGVSQSPSNKVTEKGKDVELRCDPISGHTALYWYRQSLGQGLEFLIYFQGNSAPDKSGLPSDRFSAERTGGSVSTLTIQRTQQEDSAVYLCASSPQRERELFFGEGSRLTVL.

The V call is TRBV28, the J call TRBJ1-2, with D possibly matching TRBD1 (6 bases). Trimming shortened V by 5 bases and J by 2 bases, and 15 bases separated the two germline ends. Germline CDR1 and CDR2: MDHEN and SYDVKM. CDR3 size: 15 residues. This chain's CDR3 is CASSPPGTTNYGYTF. In nucleotides, the CDR3 is TGTGCCAGCAGTCCCCCCGGGACAACCAACTATGGCTACACCTTC.

This chain links TRBV4-2 with TRBJ2-5; unclear D gene. Trimming removed 2 bases from V and 5 bases from J, with 6 bases in between. Germline loops: CDR1 LGHNA, CDR2 YNFKEQ. The CDR3 extends over 12 amino acids. Here the CDR3 DNA reads TGTGCCAGCAGCCAATACGAGGAGACCCAGTACTTC. Encoded protein: CASSQYEETQYF.

V gene TRBV5-4 combines with J gene TRBJ2-7, with 7 bases identical to TRBD2. Per germline, CDR1 SGHNT and CDR2 YYREEE (reference sequence). The CDR3 is 16 residues long. V trimming: 0 bases; J trimming: 6 bases; junction bases outside the gene matches: 12. CDR3 coding DNA: TGTGCCAGCAGCTTGGGGATACAAGGCGGGAGACGCGAGCAGTACTTC. Translated: CASSLGIQGGRREQYF.

This clone was found once. The chain recombines TRBV10-3 with TRBJ2-7; 13 bases match TRBD2. This CDR3 is built from 15 residues. Germline CDR1 and CDR2: ENHRY and SYGVKD. Trimming removed 3 bases from V and 3 bases from J; junction bases left unmatched: 2. The CDR3 nucleotides read TGTGCCATCAGTGATGGGACTAGCGGGATCTACGAGCAGTACTTC. It specifies CAISDGTSGIYEQYF.

The chain recombines TRBV6-6 with TRBJ2-7, with D possibly TRBD2 on 6 matching bases. Germline loops: CDR1 MNHNY, CDR2 SVGAGI (reference sequence). The CDR3 consists of 13 residues. V was cut by 7 bases and J by 0 bases, with 10 bases left in between. The DNA of the CDR3 is TGTGCCAGCAAACCGGGGGACTCCTACGAGCAGTACTTC. It is translated as CASKPGDSYEQYF.

The chain links TRBV6-5 to TRBJ1-2, with 9 bases fitting TRBD1. V was pared by 2 bases and J by 5 bases, with 6 bases of the junction left unmatched. This CDR3 spans 15 amino acids. Germline V gene data show CDR1 as MNHEY and CDR2 as SVGAGI. CDR3 DNA sequence: TGTGCCAGCAGTTACGGGGACAGGGAATTATATGGCTACACCTTC. This translates into CASSYGDRELYGYTF.

The chain is built from TRBV19 and TRBJ2-1; 10 bases align to TRBD2. The CDR3 spans 15 residues. The J segment lost 9 bases and the V segment lost 2 bases, leaving 7 bases of the junction unmatched. Germline CDR1 reads LNHDA; CDR2 reads SQIVND (reference sequence). The DNA for the CDR3 is TGTGCCAGTAGTATATCCGCTAGCGGGAGTGCTGAGCAGTTCTTC. It is translated as CASSISASGSAEQFF.

This chain uses TRBV25-1 with TRBJ1-1; tentatively, D is TRBD1 (5 bases). The germline V and J ends were trimmed by 8 bases and 1 base, with 8 bases remaining between them. Germline V gene sequence: CDR1 MGHDK, CDR2 SYGVNS. The CDR3 sequence is 12 residues long. CDR3: CASGAANTEAFF. Here the CDR3 DNA reads TGTGCCAGCGGGGCGGCGAACACTGAAGCTTTCTTT.

The chain employs TRBV19 and TRBJ2-1, with TRBD2 matching over 11 bases. The CDR3 is 16 amino acids. Germline CDR1 LNHDA, CDR2 SQIVND (reference sequence). V was pared by 1 base and J by 5 bases, with 4 bases of the junction left unmatched. The CDR3 here is CASSIVGTSGHNEQFF. CDR3 sequence (DNA): TGTGCCAGTAGTATAGTCGGGACTAGCGGTCACAATGAGCAGTTCTTC.

This clone was picked up one time. The rearrangement links TRBV2 to TRBJ2-5, with TRBD1 matching over 7 bases. This CDR3 has 11 amino acids. Germline trimming cut 9 bases from V and 5 bases from J; bases unmatched to any gene: 3. Germline V gene data show CDR1 as SNHLY and CDR2 as FYNNEI. The CDR3 is CARGTEETQYF. The CDR3 bases are TGTGCCAGAGGGACAGAGGAGACCCAGTACTTC.

The V call is TRBV27, the J call TRBJ2-1; 8 bases are shared with TRBD1. The CDR3 length is 15 residues. Trimming cost V 1 base and J 7 bases; bases outside gene matches: 6. CDR1 is MNHEY, CDR2 SMNVEV, per germline (reference sequence). CDR3 residues: CASSLYSRGLNEQFF. The CDR3 DNA sequence: TGTGCCAGCAGTTTATATTCCAGGGGGCTTAATGAGCAGTTCTTC.

The chain joins TRBV19 to TRBJ2-1, with D hard to call. V dropped 5 bases and J dropped 3 bases, with 20 bases sitting between them. CDR3 length equals 17 residues. Per germline, CDR1 LNHDA and CDR2 SQIVND (reference sequence). The CDR3 here is CASSLLVIASSYNEQFF. The CDR3 nucleotides read TGTGCCAGTAGTCTGTTGGTCATCGCGTCGAGCTACAATGAGCAGTTCTTC.

The V call is TRBV30, the J call TRBJ2-2, with D tentatively TRBD2 (6 bases). This CDR3 is 13 amino acids long. Trimming removed 1 base from V and 6 bases from J, with 9 bases in between. Per the germline V gene, CDR1 is GTSNPN and CDR2 is SVGIG (reference sequence). In DNA form, the CDR3 reads TGTGCCTGGAGTGGAACTAGCTCCGGGGAGCTGTTTTTT. Translating gives CAWSGTSSGELFF.

The chain uses TRBV6-4 and TRBJ2-2, with 7 nucleotides matching TRBD2. The V segment lost 6 bases and the J segment 5 bases; nucleotides outside the gene matches: 9. CDR3 length: 15 amino acids. Germline CDR1 is MRHNA and CDR2 is SNTAGT. Here the CDR3 DNA reads TGTGCCAGCAGCCCCGGGGAGGGGCAGACCGGGGAGCTGTTTTTT. It encodes CASSPGEGQTGELFF.

The chain links TRBV18 to TRBJ2-3, with D maybe TRBD2 (5 bases). Deletions cut 2 bases from V and 4 bases from J, with 19 bases between. This CDR3 region has 17 residues. Germline V CDR1 and CDR2: KGHSH, LQKENI. The DNA for the CDR3 is TGTGCCAGCTCACCAGGGAGTTTTACGGGCGGCCCAGATACGCAGTATTTT. Protein: CASSPGSFTGGPDTQYF.

This chain uses TRBV9 with TRBJ2-1, with 8 positions matching TRBD2. Germline assignment: CDR1 SGDLS and CDR2 YYNGEE. CDR3 size: 15 residues. With V trimmed by 1 base and J by 4 bases, 4 bases remained unmatched. The CDR3 bases are TGTGCCAGCAGCGTAAGAGCGGGGGTTTACAATGAGCAGTTCTTC. Its translation is CASSVRAGVYNEQFF.

V is TRBV7-2 and J is TRBJ2-1; 10 nucleotides align to TRBD2. CDR1 is SGHTA and CDR2 is FQGNSA in the germline V gene. The V gene end was trimmed by 1 base and the J gene end by 9 bases; junction bases not matched to a gene: 12. The CDR3 covers 17 residues. In DNA, the CDR3 is TGTGCCAGCAGCTTAGAAGGGGGTACGAGCGGGAGGGGTGAGCAGTTCTTC. Encoded protein: CASSLEGGTSGRGEQFF.

This chain links TRBV29-1 with TRBJ2-5; 8 bases align to TRBD1. The J call may be mistaken, given a closer DNA end match to TRBJ2-7. The CDR3 extends over 17 amino acids. Germline values: CDR1 SQVTM, CDR2 ANQGSEA. CDR3 DNA sequence: TGCAGCGCAGGAACCGGTGCCACAGGGGGAGGACGATACGAGCAGTACTTC. Encoded protein: CSAGTGATGGGRYEQYF.

This clone has just a few counts. One junction end does not reproduce the germline sequence, and a read error may be involved. The chain links TRBV7-9 to TRBJ2-7; D remains unclear. In germline, CDR1 is SEHNR, CDR2 FQNEAQ (reference sequence). The length of the CDR3 is 12 residues. The CDR3: CSSSQMSYEQYF. The CDR3 region has the DNA TGTTCCAGCAGCCAAATGTCCTACGAGCAGTACTTC.

The chain joins TRBV2 to TRBJ1-1; 9 nucleotides line up with TRBD1. CDR1 and CDR2 from the germline V gene are SNHLY and FYNNEI. The CDR3 is made up of 14 amino acids. V lost 5 bases and J lost 4; bases outside the gene matches: 5. The CDR3 nucleotides read TGTGCCAGCAGTCCACAGGGGGCAATCACTGAAGCTTTCTTT. This sequence encodes CASSPQGAITEAFF.

Comments on this clone: The sample contains more than one DNA sequence encoding this CDR3. This sequence joins TRBV4-1 and TRBJ2-1, with TRBD2 as a possible D gene (5 bases). The CDR3 extends over 15 amino acids. Trimming removed 0 bases from V and 0 bases from J, with 6 bases in between. Germline V gene data show CDR1 as MGHRA and CDR2 as YSYEKL. CDR3 DNA sequence: TGCGCCAGCAGCCAAGATCGGGGCTCCTACAATGAGCAGTTCTTC. Translation: CASSQDRGSYNEQFF.

This clone turned up a few times. This rearrangement joins TRBV29-1 to TRBJ1-1; D gene unclear. Trimming took 4 bases from V and 8 from J, leaving 17 bases between them. The CDR3 has 13 amino acids. From germline, CDR1 is SQVTM and CDR2 ANQGSEA. DNA for the CDR3: TGCAGCGTTGTCTCGGGGAGAGTTAACGAAGCTTTCTTT. It specifies CSVVSGRVNEAFF.

This clone was detected only a few times. The rearrangement joins TRBV30 to TRBJ2-7, with TRBD2 matching 7 bases. V trimming: 8 bases; J trimming: 2 bases; junction bases outside the gene matches: 15. CDR1 and CDR2 (germline): GTSNPN, SVGIG (reference sequence). CDR3 length: 15 residues. This CDR3 is CATEPGSGAAYEQYF. The CDR3 nucleotides are TGTGCCACGGAGCCGGGAAGCGGGGCCGCCTACGAGCAGTACTTC.

V is TRBV11-1 and J is TRBJ1-1; D perhaps matches TRBD1 (5 bases). The CDR3 runs to 16 residues. Germline CDR1 SGHAT, CDR2 FQDESV (reference sequence). V was cut by 1 base and J by 4 bases, with 16 bases left in between. The CDR3 bases are TGTGCCAGCAGCTTAGAGGGCAGGGTTGGAGTCACTGAAGCTTTCTTT. It encodes CASSLEGRVGVTEAFF.

V gene TRBV30 combines with J gene TRBJ2-5; D perhaps matches TRBD1 (6 bases). There are 13 residues in the CDR3. CDR1 is GTSNPN, CDR2 SVGIG, per germline (reference sequence). Trimming shortened V by 2 bases and J by 5 bases, and 12 bases separated the two germline ends. The CDR3 nucleotides are TGTGCCTGGAGTCGGCACAGGGCGGAGACCCAGTACTTC. Encoded protein: CAWSRHRAETQYF.